The clone carrying this T cell receptor beta chain appeared a few times. What it binds is unknown. This sample is drawn from a study of identical twins. Overall study results and limits: Weaker excess sharing between twins was seen in beta out-of-frame sequences. Invariant MAIT and iNKT cells may have partly biased zero-insertion analyses.

Healthy Caucasian individuals made up all the donors. This CDR3 is 21 amino acids long. Germline CDR1 LGHNA, CDR2 YNFKEQ. Unmatched junction bases numbered 24, after V lost 1 base and J lost 10 bases. TCRdb reprocessed the 5' RACE reads via MiXCR and lists one record per CDR3 protein. The sample lists some 1,600,000 distinct CDR3 sequences; less than 35% were seen once. Sequencing was done on a sample of cord blood. V gene TRBV4-2 combines with J gene TRBJ2-1; 11 bases align to TRBD2. The origin of this receptor is a newborn girl in good health. This CDR3 reads CASSQAGTSGRQRGYRGEQFF. The CDR3 bases are TGTGCCAGCAGCCAAGCCGGGACTAGCGGAAGGCAGCGGGGGTATAGAGGCGAGCAGTTCTTC.